Each of the 19 T cell receptor beta chains below was sequenced from the same sample in a study of control samples from healthy donors and cancer patients. Profiling relied on immunoSEQ multiplex PCR, and the TCRdb table lists in-frame clones only, not all of them. The top ten clones hold roughly 0.7% of a sample with approximately 160,000 clones, about 94% of them seen once. The sequencing sample was made of blood. These receptors were taken from a woman aged 25 to 39 in good health.

This clone has only one observation. The rearrangement links TRBV5-1 to TRBJ1-4, with a weak D call TRBD1 (6 bases). Trimming removed 3 bases from V and 6 bases from J, with 12 bases in between. The CDR3 consists of 14 residues. Per the germline V gene, CDR1 is SGHRS and CDR2 is YFSETQ. The CDR3 reads CASSWQGLDEKLFF. CDR3 DNA: TGCGCCAGCAGCTGGCAGGGGCTTGATGAAAAACTGTTTTTT.

Written as DNA, the CDR3 is TGTGCCAGCAGTCTCTATAGCCTATCTAGCACAGATACGCAGTATTTT. Translation gives CASSLYSLSSTDTQYF. This chain joins TRBV7-3 and TRBJ2-3; D gene uncertain. Trimming stripped 6 bases from V and 0 bases from J, with 16 bases between. There are 16 residues in the CDR3. Germline-derived CDR1 and CDR2 are SGHTA and FQGTGA.

The gene calls are TRBV9 and TRBJ1-3, with a tentative D call TRBD1 (5 bases). CDR3 length equals 17 residues. The V end was cut by 2 bases, the J end by 1 base, with 16 bases between. The V gene's germline CDR1 is SGDLS and CDR2 YYNGEE. The CDR3: CASSVSSGRSSGNTIYF. CDR3 DNA: TGTGCCAGCAGCGTGAGTTCGGGACGCTCATCTGGAAACACCATATATTTT.

The chain uses TRBV6-5 and TRBJ2-1; D gene unclear. This CDR3 comprises 15 residues. From germline, CDR1 is MNHEY and CDR2 SVGAGI. Trimming cost V 4 bases and J 0 bases, with 10 bases left between them. The chain's CDR3 is CASSSYSSSYNEQFF. CDR3 DNA sequence: TGTGCCAGCAGTTCCTACAGTAGCTCCTACAATGAGCAGTTCTTC.

The chain combines TRBV10-3 with TRBJ2-3; D gene uncertain. Trimming took off 0 bases at V and 2 bases at J, with 12 bases between the two ends. Germline CDR1 and CDR2: ENHRY and SYGVKD. CDR3 size: 16 residues. CDR3 sequence reads: CAISESLVKATDTQYF. As DNA, the CDR3 is TGTGCCATCAGTGAGTCGCTTGTGAAAGCCACAGATACGCAGTATTTT.

The rearrangement joins TRBV7-2 to TRBJ2-7; perhaps D is TRBD1 or TRBD2 (5 bases each). The CDR3 extends over 14 amino acids. Germline lookup yields CDR1 SGHTA and CDR2 FQGNSA. V dropped 6 bases and J dropped 7 bases, with 19 bases sitting between them. This CDR3 reads CASRGTGITAEQYF. For the CDR3, the DNA is TGTGCCAGCAGGGGGACCGGGATCACTGCTGAGCAGTACTTC.

The table lists this clone with a few counts. This sequence joins TRBV5-1 and TRBJ2-5; TRBD2 might be the D (5 bases). Trimming took 0 bases from V and 4 from J, leaving 16 bases between them. The CDR3 is 16 residues long. Germline V lookup: CDR1 SGHRS, CDR2 YFSETQ. The CDR3 protein is CASSLVVGEAGETQYF. The CDR3 nucleotides read TGCGCCAGCAGCTTGGTGGTGGGAGAGGCAGGAGAGACCCAGTACTTC.

The chain is built from TRBV5-4 and TRBJ2-5; D may be TRBD2 (6 bases). Germline assignment: CDR1 SGHNT and CDR2 YYREEE (reference sequence). This CDR3 is 15 amino acids long. With 4 bases removed from V and 0 bases from J, the gap between germline ends came to 13 bases. CDR3 amino acids: CASSPGLQYQETQYF. CDR3 DNA: TGTGCCAGCAGCCCGGGACTGCAGTACCAAGAGACCCAGTACTTC.

The chain has TRBV19 and TRBJ2-1; a possible D gene is TRBD1 (6 bases). V was trimmed by 5 bases and J by 1 base, leaving 15 bases between them. This CDR3 has 16 amino acids. CDR1 and CDR2 (germline): LNHDA, SQIVND (reference sequence). This chain's CDR3 is CASSLHRVLSYNEQFF. Written as DNA, the CDR3 is TGTGCCAGTAGTTTACACAGGGTCCTTTCCTACAATGAGCAGTTCTTC. The full variable domain, completed using reference TRBV19 and TRBJ2-1, is DGGITQSPKYLFRKEGQNVTLSCEQNLNHDAMYWYRQDPGQGLRLIYYSQIVNDFQKGDIAEGYSVSREKKESFPLTVTSAQKNPTAFYLCASSLHRVLSYNEQFFGPGTRLTVL.

The chain employs TRBV7-9 and TRBJ2-3, with 12 positions matching TRBD2. The V segment lost 3 bases and the J segment 5 bases; nucleotides outside the gene matches: 3. CDR1 SEHNR and CDR2 FQNEAQ come from the germline V gene (reference sequence). This CDR3 has 15 residues. The CDR3 DNA reads TGTGCCAGCAGCTTTCTAGCGGGAGGGCAAGATACGCAGTATTTT. Its protein product is CASSFLAGGQDTQYF.

CDR3 coding DNA: TGCGCCAGCAGCTTGCAGGGCTTCCAGCCCCAGCATTTT. This translates into CASSLQGFQPQHF. This chain uses TRBV5-1 with TRBJ1-5; D is perhaps TRBD1 (5 bases). This CDR3 has 13 amino acids. The ends were cut back, 1 base at V and 7 bases at J, with 9 bases in the middle. Germline V gene data show CDR1 as SGHRS and CDR2 as YFSETQ.

The chain uses TRBV6-5 and TRBJ2-1, with D perhaps TRBD2 (6 bases). Trimming took off 6 bases at V and 4 bases at J, with 16 bases between the two ends. CDR1 and CDR2 (germline): MNHEY, SVGAGI. The CDR3 totals 15 residues. The CDR3 spells CASREEGGIYNEQFF. Here the CDR3 DNA reads TGTGCCAGCAGAGAGGAGGGCGGGATTTACAATGAGCAGTTCTTC.

This chain uses TRBV19 with TRBJ1-6; tentatively, D is TRBD1 (5 bases). Germline values: CDR1 LNHDA, CDR2 SQIVND (reference sequence). The V end lost 3 bases, the J end lost 4 bases, and 7 bases lay between the germline ends. The CDR3 extends over 14 amino acids. CDR3 protein: CASSMDKYNSPLHF. The CDR3 nucleotides read TGTGCCAGTAGTATGGACAAATATAATTCACCCCTCCACTTT.

The chain couples TRBV9 to TRBJ1-4; TRBD1 is a possible D gene (6 bases). This CDR3 is built from 15 residues. V gave up 0 bases and J gave up 7 bases, with 13 bases separating them. Per germline, CDR1 SGDLS and CDR2 YYNGEE. CDR3 residues: CASSVETGWGEKLFF. Here the CDR3 DNA reads TGTGCCAGCAGCGTAGAAACAGGGTGGGGTGAAAAACTGTTTTTT.

This clone occurred a few times. The CDR3 sequence: CASTPGQRGTEAFF. For the CDR3, the DNA is TGTGCCAGCACTCCAGGACAGCGGGGCACTGAAGCTTTCTTT. The V gene is TRBV6-5, the J gene TRBJ1-1; D may be TRBD1 (6 bases). The CDR3 contains 14 residues. Germline assignment: CDR1 MNHEY and CDR2 SVGAGI. Deletions cut 7 bases from V and 4 bases from J, with 16 bases between.

This chain joins TRBV7-3 and TRBJ2-1; 13 nucleotides line up with TRBD2. J lost 2 bases, V lost 5 bases, and 6 bases had no gene match. The CDR3 loop spans 17 amino acids. In germline, CDR1 is SGHTA, CDR2 FQGTGA. CDR3 coding DNA: TGTGCCAGCAGCCGAACGGGACTAGCGGGACCCTACAATGAGCAGTTCTTC. Residues: CASSRTGLAGPYNEQFF. The full variable domain, in which reference TRBV7-3 and TRBJ2-1 provide the parts outside the CDR3, is GAGVSQTPSNKVTEKGKYVELRCDPISGHTALYWYRQSLGQGPEFLIYFQGTGAADDSGLPNDRFFAVRPEGSVSTLKIQRTERGDSAVYLCASSRTGLAGPYNEQFFGPGTRLTVL.

The chain is built from TRBV7-6 and TRBJ2-1; no reliable D call. The CDR3 is 16 residues long. V lost 2 bases, J lost 2 bases, and 13 bases lay in between. Looked up from germline, CDR1 is SGHVS and CDR2 is FNYEAQ. The CDR3 coding sequence is TGTGCCAGCAGCTTACGATTAGGCAGCCCCTACAATGAGCAGTTCTTC. Protein: CASSLRLGSPYNEQFF.

The chain links TRBV28 to TRBJ2-4; 14 bases map to TRBD2. This CDR3 comprises 17 residues. V shed 11 bases and J 2 bases; nucleotides not matched to a gene: 11. Germline values: CDR1 MDHEN, CDR2 SYDVKM. The CDR3 DNA follows: TGTGCCGACCAGACTAGCGGGAGGGACAGAACCAAAAACATTCAGTACTTC. This sequence encodes CADQTSGRDRTKNIQYF.

The rearrangement joins TRBV6-5 to TRBJ2-7; a possible D gene is TRBD1 (6 bases). This CDR3 is built from 12 residues. CDR1 is MNHEY, CDR2 SVGAGI, per germline. The V and J ends lost 4 bases and 5 bases respectively, with 9 bases between them. The CDR3 DNA reads as TGTGCCAGCAGTTCCGGGACAAACGAGCAGTACTTC. Residues: CASSSGTNEQYF.